These T cell receptor beta chains were read from a single sample in a study of control samples from healthy donors and cancer patients. The data were produced by immunoSEQ multiplex PCR, yet TCRdb's version contains in-frame clones alone and is incomplete. The sample includes around 130,000 clones, roughly 86% of them seen just once. The sequenced sample was PBMCs. The receptor source for this set is a man aged 50 to 59 with head and neck cancer. Each CDR3 is given with its conserved first and last residue. A D gene is named only where the DNA matches it firmly. Some rows mark clone size as missing; the rest say once, few, many or name a class of expanded clone.

j_call d_call clone_size v_call cdr3_nt cdr3_aa
TRBJ2-5 - - TRBV6-1 TGTGCCAGCAGTGAAGGCCCCAGCAGAGAGACCCAGTACTTC CASSEGPSRETQYF
TRBJ1-2 - - TRBV11-2 TGTGCCAGCAGCTTAAGGGGTGGGGACTACACCTTC CASSLRGGDYTF
TRBJ2-7 TRBD1 few TRBV7-8 TGTGCCAGCAGCTTACTGGGACAGGGTCCCTACGAGCAGTACTTC CASSLLGQGPYEQYF
TRBJ2-1 TRBD2 - TRBV10-3 TGTGCCATCAGTGAGTCGGCGGGAGGGGATGAGCAGTTCTTC CAISESAGGDEQFF
TRBJ1-2 TRBD1 - TRBV6-5 TGTGCCAGCAGTTCTCAGGGGGCGACCTATGGCTACACCTTC CASSSQGATYGYTF
TRBJ2-7 - - TRBV29-1 TGCAGCGCCCGGCGGACAGCCTACGAGCAGTACTTC CSARRTAYEQYF
TRBJ2-2 - - TRBV6-6 TGTGCCAGCAGTCGTGGCACCGGGGAGCTGTTTTTT CASSRGTGELFF
TRBJ2-1 - few TRBV2 TGTGCCAGCAGTGTAGACAGCGGCTCCTACAATGAGCAGTTCTTC CASSVDSGSYNEQFF
TRBJ2-7 TRBD1 - TRBV5-6 TGTGCCAGCAGCTTGGATACCGGGACAGGGCGTTTCGGGGAGCAGTACTTC CASSLDTGTGRFGEQYF
TRBJ2-5 - - TRBV11-3 TGTGCCAGCAGCTTGAACTTGTGGGAGACCCAGTACTTC CASSLNLWETQYF
TRBJ2-7 TRBD1 - TRBV10-3 TGTGCCATCAGCCCCCGGGACAGGGGCTCCTACGAGCAGTACTTC CAISPRDRGSYEQYF
TRBJ1-1 - - TRBV18 TGTGCCAGCTCACCCCCCCATGGGAGGACTGAAGCTTTCTTT CASSPPHGRTEAFF
TRBJ1-2 - - TRBV18 TGTGCCAGCTCACCCGGAAGGGGGAGTGAGGGCTACACCTTC CASSPGRGSEGYTF
TRBJ2-1 - - TRBV2 TGTGCCAGCAGTGGAGACGGCGGGGTCAATGAGCAGTTCTTC CASSGDGGVNEQFF
TRBJ1-1 - once TRBV5-1 TGCGCCAGCAGCTTGACAGCGGGTAAACAGACTGAAGCTTTCTTT CASSLTAGKQTEAFF
TRBJ2-1 - - TRBV5-1 TGCGCCAGCGCTACAGGAGTTAACAATGAGCAGTTCTTC CASATGVNNEQFF
TRBJ2-1 - - TRBV18 TGTGCCAGCTCACCTACCGTCTGGGGGGGCCGGGACAATGAGCAGTTCTTC CASSPTVWGGRDNEQFF
TRBJ2-5 TRBD1 - TRBV7-9 TGTGCCAGCAGCTTAGAGGGGACAGGGGCCGGGGAGACCCAGTACTTC CASSLEGTGAGETQYF